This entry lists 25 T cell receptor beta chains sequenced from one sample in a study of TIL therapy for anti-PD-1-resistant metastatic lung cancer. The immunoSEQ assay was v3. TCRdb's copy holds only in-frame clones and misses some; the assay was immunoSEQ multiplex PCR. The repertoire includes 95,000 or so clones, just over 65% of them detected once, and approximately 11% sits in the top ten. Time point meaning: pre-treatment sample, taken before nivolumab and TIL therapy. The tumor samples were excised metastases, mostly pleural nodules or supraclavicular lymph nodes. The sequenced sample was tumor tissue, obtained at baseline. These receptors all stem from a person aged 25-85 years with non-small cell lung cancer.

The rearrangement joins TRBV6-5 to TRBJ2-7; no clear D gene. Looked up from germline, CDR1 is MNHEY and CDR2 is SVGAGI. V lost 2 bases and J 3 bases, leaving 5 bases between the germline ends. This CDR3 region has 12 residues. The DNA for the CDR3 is TGTGCCAGCAGTTACGACCGCTACGAGCAGTACTTC. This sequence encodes CASSYDRYEQYF.

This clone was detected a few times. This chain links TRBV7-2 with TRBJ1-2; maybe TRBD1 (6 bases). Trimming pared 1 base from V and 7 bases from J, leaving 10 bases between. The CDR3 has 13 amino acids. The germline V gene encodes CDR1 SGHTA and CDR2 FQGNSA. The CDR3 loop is CASSLDREAGYTF. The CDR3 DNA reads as TGTGCCAGCAGCTTAGACAGGGAGGCTGGCTACACCTTC.

The CDR3 protein is CASSFPGRLREQYF. In DNA, the CDR3 is TGTGCCAGCAGCTTCCCGGGACGACTACGGGAGCAGTACTTC. The chain couples TRBV11-2 to TRBJ2-7, with D perhaps TRBD1 or TRBD2 (5 bases each). CDR1 SGHAT and CDR2 FQNNGV come from the germline V gene. The CDR3 is 14 amino acids. Trimming removed 3 bases from V and 7 bases from J, with 16 bases in between.

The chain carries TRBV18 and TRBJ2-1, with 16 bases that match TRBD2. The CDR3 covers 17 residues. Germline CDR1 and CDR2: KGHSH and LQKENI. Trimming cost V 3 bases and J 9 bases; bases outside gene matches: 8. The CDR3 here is CASSPGLAGGSFGEQFF. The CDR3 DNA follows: TGTGCCAGCTCACCGGGACTAGCGGGAGGGTCGTTTGGTGAGCAGTTCTTC.

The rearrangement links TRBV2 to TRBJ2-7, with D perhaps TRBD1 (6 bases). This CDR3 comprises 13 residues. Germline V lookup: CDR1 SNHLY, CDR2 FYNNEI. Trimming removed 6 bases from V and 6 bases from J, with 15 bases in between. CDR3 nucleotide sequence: TGTGCCAGCAGCCGGACAGAGCTGGGCGAGCAGTACTTC. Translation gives CASSRTELGEQYF.

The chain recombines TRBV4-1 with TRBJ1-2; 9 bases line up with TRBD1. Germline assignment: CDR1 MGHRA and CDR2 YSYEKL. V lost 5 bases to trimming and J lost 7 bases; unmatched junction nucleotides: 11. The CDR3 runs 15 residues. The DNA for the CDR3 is TGCGCCAGCAGCTTGGGACAGGGAGTAATAAGTGGCTACACCTTC. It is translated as CASSLGQGVISGYTF.

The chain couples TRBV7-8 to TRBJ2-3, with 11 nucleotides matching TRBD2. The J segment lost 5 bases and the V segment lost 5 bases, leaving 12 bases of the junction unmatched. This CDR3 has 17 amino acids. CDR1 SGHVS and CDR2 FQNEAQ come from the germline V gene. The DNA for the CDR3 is TGTGCCAGCAGCCCTCTTATGGTAGCGGGGGGGTTAGATACGCAGTATTTT. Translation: CASSPLMVAGGLDTQYF.

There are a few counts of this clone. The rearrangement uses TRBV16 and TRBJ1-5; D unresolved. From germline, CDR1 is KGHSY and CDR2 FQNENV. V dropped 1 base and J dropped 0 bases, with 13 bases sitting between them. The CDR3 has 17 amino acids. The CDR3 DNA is TGTGCCAGCAGCCAATTCCCCCTCACTAATAGCAATCAGCCCCAGCATTTT. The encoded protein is CASSQFPLTNSNQPQHF.

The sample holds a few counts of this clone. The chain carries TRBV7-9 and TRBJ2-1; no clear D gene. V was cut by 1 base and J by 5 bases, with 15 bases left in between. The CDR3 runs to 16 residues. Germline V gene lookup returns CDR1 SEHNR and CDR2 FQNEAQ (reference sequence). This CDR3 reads CASSLGAVPEHNEQFF. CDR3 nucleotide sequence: TGTGCCAGCAGCTTAGGGGCGGTCCCCGAGCACAATGAGCAGTTCTTC.

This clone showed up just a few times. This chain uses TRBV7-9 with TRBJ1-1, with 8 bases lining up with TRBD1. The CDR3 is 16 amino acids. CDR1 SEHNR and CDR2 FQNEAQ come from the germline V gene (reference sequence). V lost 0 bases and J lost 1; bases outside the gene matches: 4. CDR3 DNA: TGTGCCAGCAGCTTAGCGACAGGGGTAGCGAACACTGAAGCTTTCTTT. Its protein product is CASSLATGVANTEAFF.

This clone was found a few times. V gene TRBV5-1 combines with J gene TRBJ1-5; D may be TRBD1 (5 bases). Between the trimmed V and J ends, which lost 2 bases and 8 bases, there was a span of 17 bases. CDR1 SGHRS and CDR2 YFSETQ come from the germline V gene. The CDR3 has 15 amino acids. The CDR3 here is CASSLRGTPREPQHF. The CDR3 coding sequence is TGCGCCAGCAGCTTACGTGGGACCCCGCGGGAGCCCCAGCATTTT.

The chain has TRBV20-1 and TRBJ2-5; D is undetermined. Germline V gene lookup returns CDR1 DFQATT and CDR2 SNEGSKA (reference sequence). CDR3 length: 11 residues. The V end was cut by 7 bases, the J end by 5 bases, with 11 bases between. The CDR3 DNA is TGCAGTGAACGGAGATGGGAGACCCAGTACTTC. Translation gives CSERRWETQYF.

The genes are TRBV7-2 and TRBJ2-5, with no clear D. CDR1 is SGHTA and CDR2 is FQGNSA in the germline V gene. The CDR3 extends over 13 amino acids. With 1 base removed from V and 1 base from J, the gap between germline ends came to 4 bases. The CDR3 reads CASSLGFQETQYF. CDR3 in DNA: TGTGCCAGCAGCTTAGGGTTCCAAGAGACCCAGTACTTC.

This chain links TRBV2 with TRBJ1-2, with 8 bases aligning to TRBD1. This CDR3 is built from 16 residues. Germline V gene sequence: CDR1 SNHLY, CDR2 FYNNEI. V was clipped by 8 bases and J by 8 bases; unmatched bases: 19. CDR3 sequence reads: CASQALSGGVTGGYTF. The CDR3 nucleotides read TGTGCCAGCCAAGCGTTATCAGGGGGCGTTACTGGCGGCTACACCTTC.

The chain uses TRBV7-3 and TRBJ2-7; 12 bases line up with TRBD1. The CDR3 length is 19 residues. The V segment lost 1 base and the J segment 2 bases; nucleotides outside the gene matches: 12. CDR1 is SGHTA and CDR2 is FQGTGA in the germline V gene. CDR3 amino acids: CASSLRDRGRPSRAYEQYF. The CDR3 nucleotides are TGTGCCAGCAGCTTAAGGGACAGGGGGCGACCAAGTAGGGCCTACGAGCAGTACTTC. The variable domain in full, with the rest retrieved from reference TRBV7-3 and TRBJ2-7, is GAGVSQTPSNKVTEKGKYVELRCDPISGHTALYWYRQSLGQGPEFLIYFQGTGAADDSGLPNDRFFAVRPEGSVSTLKIQRTERGDSAVYLCASSLRDRGRPSRAYEQYFGPGTRLTVT.

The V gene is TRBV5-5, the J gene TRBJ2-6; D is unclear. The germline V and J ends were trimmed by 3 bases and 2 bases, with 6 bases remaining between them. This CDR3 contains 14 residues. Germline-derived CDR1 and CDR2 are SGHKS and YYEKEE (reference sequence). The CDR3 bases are TGTGCCAGCAGCTACACAGCTGGGGCCAACGTCCTGACTTTC. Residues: CASSYTAGANVLTF.

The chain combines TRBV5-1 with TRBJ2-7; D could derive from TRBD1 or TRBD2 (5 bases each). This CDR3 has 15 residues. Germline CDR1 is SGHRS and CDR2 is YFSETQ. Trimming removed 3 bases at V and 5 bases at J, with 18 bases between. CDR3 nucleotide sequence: TGCGCCAGCAGCTGGGGACGAAGCACATGGAACGAGCAGTACTTC. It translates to CASSWGRSTWNEQYF.

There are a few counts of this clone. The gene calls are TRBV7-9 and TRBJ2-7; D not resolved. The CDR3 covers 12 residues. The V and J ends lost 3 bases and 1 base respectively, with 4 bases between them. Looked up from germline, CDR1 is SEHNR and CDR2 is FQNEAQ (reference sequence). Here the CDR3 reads CASSFRSYEQYF. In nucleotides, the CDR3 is TGTGCCAGCAGCTTCCGTTCCTACGAGCAGTACTTC. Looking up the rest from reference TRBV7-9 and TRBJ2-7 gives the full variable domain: DTGVSQNPRHKITKRGQNVTFRCDPISEHNRLYWYRQTLGQGPEFLTYFQNEAQLEKSRLLSDRFSAERPKGSFSTLEIQRTEQGDSAMYLCASSFRSYEQYFGPGTRLTVT.

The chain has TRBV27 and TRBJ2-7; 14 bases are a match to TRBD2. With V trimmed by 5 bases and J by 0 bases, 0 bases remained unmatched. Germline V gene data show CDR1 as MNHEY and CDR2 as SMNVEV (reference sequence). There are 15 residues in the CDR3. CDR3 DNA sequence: TGTGCCAGCAGTGGGACTAGCGGGAGCTCCTACGAGCAGTACTTC. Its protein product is CASSGTSGSSYEQYF.

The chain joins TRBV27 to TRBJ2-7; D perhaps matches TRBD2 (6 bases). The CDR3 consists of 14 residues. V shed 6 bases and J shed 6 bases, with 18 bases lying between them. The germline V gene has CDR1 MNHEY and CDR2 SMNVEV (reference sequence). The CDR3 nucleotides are TGTGCCAGCAGCCCCGGGGACTTCGTCGGCGAGCAGTACTTC. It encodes CASSPGDFVGEQYF.

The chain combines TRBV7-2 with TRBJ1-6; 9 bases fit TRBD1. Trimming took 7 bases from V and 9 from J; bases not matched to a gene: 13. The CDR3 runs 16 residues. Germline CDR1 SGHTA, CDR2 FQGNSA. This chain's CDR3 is CASTVAGTGRSSPLHF. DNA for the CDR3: TGTGCCAGCACCGTGGCCGGGACAGGGAGGTCTTCACCCCTCCACTTT. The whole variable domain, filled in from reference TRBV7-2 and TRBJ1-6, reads GAGVSQSPSNKVTEKGKDVELRCDPISGHTALYWYRQSLGQGLEFLIYFQGNSAPDKSGLPSDRFSAERTGGSVSTLTIQRTQQEDSAVYLCASTVAGTGRSSPLHFGNGTRLTVT.

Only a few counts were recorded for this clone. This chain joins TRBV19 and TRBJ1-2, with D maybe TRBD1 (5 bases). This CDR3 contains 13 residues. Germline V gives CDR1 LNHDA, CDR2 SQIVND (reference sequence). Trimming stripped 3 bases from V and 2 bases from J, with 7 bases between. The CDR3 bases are TGTGCCAGTAGTATGGACACAAACTATGGCTACACCTTC. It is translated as CASSMDTNYGYTF.

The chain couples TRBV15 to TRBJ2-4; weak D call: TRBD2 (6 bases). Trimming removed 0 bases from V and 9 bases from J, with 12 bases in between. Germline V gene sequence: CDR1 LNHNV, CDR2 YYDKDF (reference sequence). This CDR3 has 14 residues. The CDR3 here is CATSRDYAGSIQYF. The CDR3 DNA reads TGTGCCACCAGCAGAGATTACGCGGGGAGCATTCAGTACTTC.

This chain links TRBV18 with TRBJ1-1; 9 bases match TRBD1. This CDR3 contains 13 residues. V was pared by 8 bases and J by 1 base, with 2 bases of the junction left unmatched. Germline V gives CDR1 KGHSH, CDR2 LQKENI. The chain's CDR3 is CASTTGGNTEAFF. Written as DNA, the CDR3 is TGTGCCAGCACGACAGGGGGGAACACTGAAGCTTTCTTT.

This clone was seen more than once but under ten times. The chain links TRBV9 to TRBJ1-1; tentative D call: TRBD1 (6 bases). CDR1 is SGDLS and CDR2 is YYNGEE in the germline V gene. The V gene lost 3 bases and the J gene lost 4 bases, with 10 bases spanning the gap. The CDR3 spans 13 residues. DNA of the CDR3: TGTGCCAGCAGCGGGGGGGCGGGCACTGAAGCTTTCTTT. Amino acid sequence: CASSGGAGTEAFF.